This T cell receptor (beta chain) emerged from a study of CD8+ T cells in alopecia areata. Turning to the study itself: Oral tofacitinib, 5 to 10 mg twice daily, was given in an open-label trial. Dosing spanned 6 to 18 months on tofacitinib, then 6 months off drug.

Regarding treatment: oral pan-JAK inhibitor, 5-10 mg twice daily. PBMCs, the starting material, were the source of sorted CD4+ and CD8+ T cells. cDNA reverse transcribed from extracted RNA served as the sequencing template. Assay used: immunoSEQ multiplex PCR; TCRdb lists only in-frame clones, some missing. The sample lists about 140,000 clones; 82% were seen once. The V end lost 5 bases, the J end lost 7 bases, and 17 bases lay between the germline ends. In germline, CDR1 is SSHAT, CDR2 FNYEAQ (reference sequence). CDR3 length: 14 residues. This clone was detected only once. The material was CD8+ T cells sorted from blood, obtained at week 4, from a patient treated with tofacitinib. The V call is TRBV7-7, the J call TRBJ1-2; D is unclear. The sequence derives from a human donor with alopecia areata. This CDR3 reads CASSPRGLPGGYTF. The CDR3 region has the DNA TGTGCCAGCAGCCCGCGAGGGCTCCCGGGTGGCTACACCTTC.